The 29 T cell receptor beta chains below were found in one sample sequenced in a study of cytomegalovirus exposure and HLA in healthy donors. It was with 60 Vbeta and 13 Jbeta primers that the PCR ran. The protocol was immunoSEQ multiplex PCR, while the TCRdb copy is restricted to in-frame clones and leaves out a portion. The sample holds 310,000 or so clones, about 90% seen once. The sequenced sample consisted of PBMCs. The receptor source for this set is a woman younger than 35 in good health and CMV-seronegative.

The chain employs TRBV10-3 and TRBJ2-5; tentatively, D is TRBD1 (6 bases). The CDR3 sequence is 17 residues long. The germline V and J ends were trimmed by 4 bases and 2 bases, with 20 bases remaining between them. Germline V gene sequence: CDR1 ENHRY, CDR2 SYGVKD. This CDR3 reads CAISGHLGGEGQETQYF. The CDR3 DNA is TGTGCCATCAGTGGACACTTAGGGGGAGAGGGGCAAGAGACCCAGTACTTC.

The chain couples TRBV2 to TRBJ2-5, with TRBD1 identical over 9 bases. The germline gives CDR1 SNHLY, CDR2 FYNNEI. The V and J ends lost 7 bases and 5 bases, in that order; junction bases with no gene match: 2. CDR3 length equals 12 residues. In nucleotides, the CDR3 is TGTGCCAGCACCGGACAGGGGGAGACCCAGTACTTC. This sequence encodes CASTGQGETQYF.

The chain links TRBV15 to TRBJ2-2; 7 nucleotides align to TRBD2. The CDR3 has 17 residues. The germline V gene has CDR1 LNHNV and CDR2 YYDKDF (reference sequence). The junction had 17 bases not matched to a gene; V was cut back by 8 bases and J by 5 bases. The CDR3 spells CATGMGVSGLGTGELFF. CDR3 bases: TGTGCCACCGGGATGGGAGTTAGCGGGCTGGGAACCGGGGAGCTGTTTTTT.

The J gene is TRBJ2-1, the V gene TRBV7-8; D remains ambiguous. The V end was cut by 7 bases, the J end by 5 bases, with 15 bases between. Germline V lookup: CDR1 SGHVS, CDR2 FQNEAQ. CDR3 length: 14 residues. The CDR3 sequence: CASIGSGVNNEQFF. The DNA of the CDR3 is TGTGCCAGCATCGGTTCCGGAGTTAACAATGAGCAGTTCTTC.

This chain's CDR3 is CASTLAWASYNEQFF. The DNA of the CDR3 is TGCGCCAGTACCCTAGCGTGGGCGTCCTACAATGAGCAGTTCTTC. The genes are TRBV10-2 and TRBJ2-1, with a weak D call TRBD2 (6 bases). This CDR3 spans 15 amino acids. Trimming pared 9 bases from V and 1 base from J, leaving 16 bases between. Looked up from germline, CDR1 is WSHSY and CDR2 is SAAADI.

The chain employs TRBV5-1 and TRBJ1-6; D is undetermined. Deletions cut 0 bases from V and 4 bases from J, with 14 bases between. CDR3 size: 17 residues. Germline lookup yields CDR1 SGHRS and CDR2 YFSETQ. This CDR3 is CASSLDTDNQYNSPLHF. The DNA for the CDR3 is TGCGCCAGCAGCTTGGATACAGACAATCAATATAATTCACCCCTCCACTTT.

The genes are TRBV6-1 and TRBJ2-7, with D uncertain. The CDR3 is 12 residues long. CDR1 and CDR2 (germline): MNHNS, SASEGT. Trimming cost V 8 bases and J 0 bases, with 8 bases left between them. CDR3 sequence: CASAADSYEQYF. DNA of the CDR3: TGTGCCAGCGCTGCAGACTCCTACGAGCAGTACTTC.

This chain joins TRBV27 and TRBJ1-1, with 10 nucleotides matching TRBD1. The CDR3 extends over 13 amino acids. Trimming cost V 7 bases and J 7 bases; bases outside gene matches: 6. Germline V lookup: CDR1 MNHEY, CDR2 SMNVEV (reference sequence). The CDR3 spells CASIGTGAFEAFF. CDR3 bases: TGTGCCAGCATTGGGACAGGGGCTTTTGAAGCTTTCTTT.

This chain joins TRBV14 and TRBJ1-1; 8 bases agree with TRBD1. The CDR3 is 15 residues long. The V segment lost 4 bases and the J segment 2 bases; nucleotides outside the gene matches: 6. Per the germline V gene, CDR1 is SGHDN and CDR2 is FVKESK. The CDR3 loop reads CASSLGTGVNTEAFF. The DNA of the CDR3 is TGTGCCAGCAGCCTCGGGACAGGAGTCAACACTGAAGCTTTCTTT.

This chain connects TRBV15 to TRBJ1-2; no reliable D call. Per the germline V gene, CDR1 is LNHNV and CDR2 is YYDKDF (reference sequence). V dropped 4 bases and J dropped 4 bases, with 10 bases sitting between them. This CDR3 spans 13 amino acids. The CDR3 nucleotides read TGTGCCACCAGCACCCCCCTAGTCTATGGCTACACCTTC. This encodes CATSTPLVYGYTF.

This chain connects TRBV11-2 to TRBJ2-7; 8 bases are a match to TRBD1. The length of the CDR3 is 14 residues. Per the germline V gene, CDR1 is SGHAT and CDR2 is FQNNGV. V dropped 4 bases and J dropped 3; count of bases not matched to a gene: 5. CDR3 residues: CASSWGTGHYEQYF. For the CDR3, the DNA is TGTGCCAGCAGCTGGGGGACAGGCCACTACGAGCAGTACTTC.

CDR3 residues: CASSLSGGLGNTGELFF. The DNA of the CDR3 is TGTGCCAGCAGCTTATCTGGGGGGTTGGGCAACACCGGGGAGCTGTTTTTT. The gene calls are TRBV11-2 and TRBJ2-2; D may be TRBD2 (6 bases). The CDR3 has 17 residues. Per the germline V gene, CDR1 is SGHAT and CDR2 is FQNNGV. V gave up 2 bases and J gave up 2 bases, with 15 bases separating them.

The DNA of the CDR3 is TGCAGCGTTGAGACAGGAAGCACAGATACGCAGTATTTT. This encodes CSVETGSTDTQYF. The rearrangement joins TRBV29-1 to TRBJ2-3, with D possibly matching TRBD1 (6 bases). The germline gives CDR1 SQVTM, CDR2 ANQGSEA. Trimming took off 3 bases at V and 0 bases at J, with 7 bases between the two ends. The CDR3 contains 13 residues.

This chain connects TRBV30 to TRBJ2-5; D is unresolved. The CDR3 runs to 10 residues. The V and J ends lost 6 bases and 7 bases respectively, with 9 bases between them. The germline CDR1 and CDR2 sequences are GTSNPN and SVGIG (reference sequence). The chain's CDR3 is CACDARTQYF. CDR3 nucleotides: TGTGCCTGTGATGCGCGGACCCAGTACTTC. Using reference TRBV30 and TRBJ2-5 for the parts outside the CDR3, the full variable domain is SQTIHQWPATLVQPVGSPLSLECTVEGTSNPNLYWYRQAAGRGLQLLFYSVGIGQISSEVPQNLSASRPQDRQFILSSKKLLLSDSGFYLCACDARTQYFGPGTRLLVL.

The rearrangement uses TRBV6-1 and TRBJ1-5; weak D call: TRBD1 (6 bases). The CDR3 runs to 18 residues. The ends were cut back, 4 bases at V and 1 base at J, with 20 bases in the middle. From germline, CDR1 is MNHNS and CDR2 SASEGT. CDR3 amino acids: CASSVGIGGAWSNQPQHF. For the CDR3, the DNA is TGTGCCAGCAGTGTAGGGATCGGGGGGGCTTGGAGCAATCAGCCCCAGCATTTT.

The chain joins TRBV27 to TRBJ2-7; 9 nucleotides agree with TRBD1. J was trimmed by 1 base and V by 4 bases; bases with no gene match: 11. This CDR3 has 17 residues. Germline V CDR1 and CDR2: MNHEY, SMNVEV (reference sequence). The CDR3 region is CASSYKIDRGISYEQYF. In DNA, the CDR3 is TGTGCCAGCAGTTACAAAATTGACAGGGGGATATCCTACGAGCAGTACTTC.

The V call is TRBV5-1, the J call TRBJ2-3; D remains ambiguous. CDR1 is SGHRS and CDR2 is YFSETQ in the germline V gene. This CDR3 has 17 residues. The V end was cut by 4 bases, the J end by 1 base, with 19 bases between. The CDR3 sequence: CASSESSAQPGTDTQYF. For the CDR3, the DNA is TGCGCCAGCAGCGAATCCTCGGCACAGCCAGGCACAGATACGCAGTATTTT.

V is TRBV6-4 and J is TRBJ2-1, with 8 positions matching TRBD2. This CDR3 spans 15 amino acids. Germline CDR1 reads MRHNA; CDR2 reads SNTAGT. The trim removed 3 bases at V and 6 bases at J, leaving 7 bases unmatched. The CDR3 nucleotides read TGTGCCAGCAGTGAGTCGGGGGGGGGCAGCAATGAGCAGTTCTTC. Translating it yields CASSESGGGSNEQFF.

The table lists this clone with a count of one. This chain links TRBV18 with TRBJ2-1, with 13 nucleotides matching TRBD2. The CDR3 contains 15 residues. Germline CDR1 and CDR2: KGHSH and LQKENI. V shed 3 bases, J shed 5 bases, and the junction held 1 base outside the gene matches. The CDR3 sequence is CASSPGLAGDNEQFF. In nucleotides, the CDR3 is TGTGCCAGCTCACCCGGACTAGCGGGGGACAATGAGCAGTTCTTC.

The chain links TRBV5-4 to TRBJ1-2; 8 nucleotides align to TRBD1. The junction had 9 bases not matched to a gene; V was cut back by 2 bases and J by 6 bases. CDR1 and CDR2 (germline): SGHNT, YYREEE (reference sequence). The CDR3 runs 15 residues. CDR3 DNA sequence: TGTGCCAGCAGCTTTTACAGGGGGGATAATAATGGCTACACCTTC. This translates into CASSFYRGDNNGYTF.

The rearrangement uses TRBV7-8 and TRBJ2-5; 8 bases map to TRBD2. The J call may be wrong; the DNA end is better matched by TRBJ2-7. CDR3 size: 13 residues. Germline CDR1 is SGHVS and CDR2 is FQNEAQ. The CDR3 spells CASSRGGSNEQYF. Written as DNA, the CDR3 is TGTGCCAGCAGCCGGGGGGGTAGCAACGAGCAGTACTTC.

V is TRBV7-9 and J is TRBJ1-5; no reliable D call. V was trimmed by 3 bases and J by 2 bases, leaving 11 bases between them. From germline, CDR1 is SEHNR and CDR2 FQNEAQ (reference sequence). The CDR3 is 15 amino acids. CDR3 loop: CASSFGGSRNQPQHF. CDR3 in DNA: TGTGCCAGCAGCTTCGGCGGGTCCCGCAATCAGCCCCAGCATTTT.

This rearrangement joins TRBV14 to TRBJ2-5; D perhaps matches TRBD2 (6 bases). The V and J ends lost 6 bases and 3 bases respectively, with 11 bases between them. Germline V lookup: CDR1 SGHDN, CDR2 FVKESK. CDR3 length equals 13 residues. For the CDR3, the DNA is TGTGCCAGCAGGACCATAGCGGAAGAGACCCAGTACTTC. Translated: CASRTIAEETQYF.

The chain is built from TRBV2 and TRBJ2-3, with 7 bases identical to TRBD1. The germline V gene encodes CDR1 SNHLY and CDR2 FYNNEI. V trimming: 6 bases; J trimming: 0 bases; junction bases outside the gene matches: 3. The CDR3 loop spans 14 amino acids. The CDR3 loop reads CASRMDRSTDTQYF. The CDR3 DNA sequence: TGTGCCAGCAGGATGGACAGGAGCACAGATACGCAGTATTTT.

This clone appeared once. The V and J genes are TRBV27 and TRBJ1-6; possibly TRBD1 for D (6 bases). Deletions cut 6 bases from V and 4 bases from J, with 10 bases between. Germline assignment: CDR1 MNHEY and CDR2 SMNVEV (reference sequence). The CDR3 covers 14 residues. The CDR3 region is CASSPDSYNSPLHF. CDR3 DNA sequence: TGTGCCAGCAGCCCGGACAGTTATAATTCACCCCTCCACTTT.

The genes are TRBV5-8 and TRBJ2-7; D not resolved. Trimming shortened V by 5 bases and J by 3 bases, and 9 bases separated the two germline ends. Germline assignment: CDR1 SGHTS and CDR2 YDEGEE. The CDR3 is made up of 12 amino acids. CDR3 amino acids: CASRKQFYEQYF. CDR3 bases: TGTGCCAGCAGGAAACAGTTCTACGAGCAGTACTTC.

This chain links TRBV6-6 with TRBJ1-2; D is undetermined. Trimming pared 2 bases from V and 8 bases from J, leaving 12 bases between. This CDR3 comprises 13 residues. Germline V gene data show CDR1 as MNHNY and CDR2 as SVGAGI (reference sequence). The CDR3 DNA sequence: TGTGCCAGCAGTTACAGTACCCCAGAAGGCTACACCTTC. This translates into CASSYSTPEGYTF.

V gene TRBV5-4 combines with J gene TRBJ2-5, with unresolved D. Germline assignment: CDR1 SGHNT and CDR2 YYREEE (reference sequence). The CDR3 covers 15 residues. V lost 4 bases and J 2 bases, leaving 15 bases between the germline ends. CDR3 loop: CASSILRQDQETQYF. The CDR3 coding sequence is TGTGCCAGCAGCATCCTCCGACAAGATCAAGAGACCCAGTACTTC.

The V call is TRBV2, the J call TRBJ1-2, with D perhaps TRBD1 (5 bases). The V end was cut by 3 bases, the J end by 4 bases, with 18 bases between. Germline V gene data show CDR1 as SNHLY and CDR2 as FYNNEI. The CDR3 is made up of 16 amino acids. CDR3 loop: CASSDLDSRLSYGYTF. The CDR3 DNA reads TGTGCCAGCAGTGATTTAGACAGCCGCCTTTCCTATGGCTACACCTTC.